Each of the 8 T cell receptor beta chains below was sequenced from the same sample in a study of molecular identifiers for immune sequencing clone quantification. Via MiXCR, TCRdb re-called the PCR reads, giving one row per CDR3 protein. The sample has about half a million distinct CDR3 sequences; around 23% are singletons. The sequencing sample was made of naive CD8+ T cells from blood, with Jurkat cell RNA spiked in. Sample subset: FACS-sorted CD8+CD4-CCR7+CD45RA+ naive T cells. The receptor set was obtained from a human donor in good health. Some libraries in this study had Jurkat cell RNA spiked in.

This clonotype appeared once. One end of the junction varies from germline; a read error may be responsible. This chain connects TRBV29-1 to TRBJ1-1; D perhaps matches TRBD1 (6 bases). CDR3 length equals 13 residues. Germline CDR1 reads SQVTM; CDR2 reads ANQGSEA. CDR3 nucleotide sequence: TGCAGCGTTGTGACAGGATTGCCCCCTGACGCTTTCTTT. Protein: CSVVTGLPPDAFF.

The chain couples TRBV19 to TRBJ2-7; a weak D match, TRBD1 (6 bases). Deletions cut 4 bases from V and 1 base from J, with 11 bases between. The germline V gene encodes CDR1 LNHDA and CDR2 SQIVND (reference sequence). The CDR3 covers 14 residues. The CDR3 is CASSTHTGSYEQYF. In nucleotides, the CDR3 is TGTGCCAGTAGTACCCACACAGGGTCCTACGAGCAGTACTTC.

This sequence joins TRBV7-9 and TRBJ1-1; TRBD1 agrees at 9 bases. With 3 bases clipped from V and 4 bases from J, the junction kept 9 bases outside the gene matches. The CDR3 loop spans 16 amino acids. Germline CDR1 and CDR2: SEHNR and FQNEAQ (reference sequence). The CDR3 sequence: CASSLGRDRDTTEAFF. The CDR3 coding sequence is TGTGCCAGCAGCTTGGGCCGGGACAGGGATACCACTGAAGCTTTCTTT.

On this clonotype: A much larger clonotype is one base distant, so this may be a read error. The final CDR3 position lacks the conserved phenylalanine or tryptophan, pointing to a likely read error. The chain couples TRBV2 to TRBJ1-1; tentatively, D is TRBD1 (6 bases). CDR3 size: 15 residues. Per the germline V gene, CDR1 is SNHLY and CDR2 is FYNNEI. With 6 bases removed from V and 0 bases from J, the gap between germline ends came to 14 bases. This CDR3 reads CASRIGQFMNTEAFS. DNA of the CDR3: TGTGCCAGCAGGATAGGACAGTTTATGAACACTGAAGCTTTCTCT.

The rearrangement uses TRBV24-1 and TRBJ2-2; 8 positions agree with TRBD2. J lost 7 bases, V lost 5 bases, and 8 bases had no gene match. Germline loops: CDR1 KGHDR, CDR2 SFDVKD. The CDR3 contains 15 residues. The DNA of the CDR3 is TGTGCCACCAGTGGGACTAGCCTGGGGAGCGGGGAGCTGTTTTTT. Its translation: CATSGTSLGSGELFF.

Comment on this clonotype: A read error may explain this, as a much larger clone is one base away. This chain connects TRBV4-1 to TRBJ1-5; D is unresolved. With 5 bases removed from V and 5 bases from J, the gap between germline ends came to 10 bases. CDR3 length equals 13 residues. CDR1 MGHRA and CDR2 YSYEKL come from the germline V gene. For the CDR3, the DNA is TGCGCCAGCAGCGATGATCGTGATCAGCCCCAGCATTTT. It encodes CASSDDRDQPQHF.

This clonotype was seen at least ten times. This chain joins TRBV28 and TRBJ2-3; TRBD2 agrees at 11 bases. CDR1 MDHEN and CDR2 SYDVKM come from the germline V gene. The CDR3 is made up of 15 amino acids. Losses at the gene ends were 6 bases for V and 4 bases for J; bases not matched to a gene: 6. This CDR3 reads CASRQLAGVSDTQYF. CDR3 DNA sequence: TGTGCCAGCAGGCAACTAGCGGGAGTTTCAGATACGCAGTATTTT.

About this clonotype itself: This could be a read error, since a much larger clone is one nucleotide away. The chain links TRBV11-2 to TRBJ2-1; tentatively, D is TRBD2 (7 bases). Germline CDR1 reads SGHAT; CDR2 reads FQNNGV. CDR3 length: 22 amino acids. CDR3 in DNA: TGTGCCAGCAGCTCCGCGCCCTCTTACGGGGGGACAAACCTGCGGGGCTACAATGGGCAGTTCTTC. Protein sequence: CASSSAPSYGGTNLRGYNGQFF.